This T cell receptor beta chain derives from a study of CD8+CD57+ T cells in acquired aplastic anemia. This clonotype came up a few times. Antigen: not known. Previously, flow cytometry had revealed CD8+CD57+ cell expansion in the patients chosen for sequencing. Genomic DNA, the template, was used for profiling of the TCR beta VDJ and CDR3. From the reads, TCRdb called clonotypes with MiXCR, one entry per CDR3 protein. This table holds around 200,000 distinct CDR3 sequences, under 55% found once. Study conclusions and caveats: Approximately 28 CD8+ CDR3 sequences were shared between patients and controls.

Material: sorted CD4+, CD8+, or CD8+CD57+ T cells (not recorded which) from PBMCs. The clonotype comes from a human donor with aplastic anemia.

CDR3 protein: CATSRDRLKGPYEQYF. CDR3 sequence (DNA): TGTGCCACCAGCAGAGATCGGTTGAAGGGGCCCTACGAGCAGTACTTC. This chain uses TRBV15 with TRBJ2-7; a weak D match, TRBD1 (5 bases). CDR1 and CDR2 from the germline V gene are LNHNV and YYDKDF (reference sequence). The CDR3 contains 16 residues. V was cut by 0 bases and J by 2 bases, with 14 bases left in between.